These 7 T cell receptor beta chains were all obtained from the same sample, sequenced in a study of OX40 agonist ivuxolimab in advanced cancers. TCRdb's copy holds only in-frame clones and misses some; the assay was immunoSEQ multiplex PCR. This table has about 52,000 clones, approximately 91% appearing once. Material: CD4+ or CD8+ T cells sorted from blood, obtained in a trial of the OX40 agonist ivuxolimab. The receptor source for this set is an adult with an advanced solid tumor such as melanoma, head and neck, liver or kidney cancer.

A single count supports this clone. The CDR3 coding sequence is TGCGCCAGCAGCCAAGATCTAGAAACAGGGCAGTTCTTC. This gives the protein CASSQDLETGQFF. The chain carries TRBV4-3 and TRBJ2-1; weak D call: TRBD1 (5 bases). This CDR3 has 13 amino acids. V shed 0 bases and J shed 12 bases, with 12 bases lying between them. Germline-derived CDR1 and CDR2 are LGHNA and YSLEER.

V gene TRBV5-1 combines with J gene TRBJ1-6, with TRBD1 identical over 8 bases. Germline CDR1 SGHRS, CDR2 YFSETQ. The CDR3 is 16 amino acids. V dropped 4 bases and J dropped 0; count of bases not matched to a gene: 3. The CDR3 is CASSVTGGSYNSPLHF. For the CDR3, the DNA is TGCGCCAGCAGCGTAACAGGGGGCTCCTATAATTCACCCCTCCACTTT.

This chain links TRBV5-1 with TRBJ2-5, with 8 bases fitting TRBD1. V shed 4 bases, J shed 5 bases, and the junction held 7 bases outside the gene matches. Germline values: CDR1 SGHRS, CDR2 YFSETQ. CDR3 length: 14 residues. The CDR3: CASSDGQGVETQYF. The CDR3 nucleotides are TGCGCCAGCAGCGACGGACAGGGAGTGGAGACCCAGTACTTC.

CDR3 in DNA: TGTGCCACCAGCATAGAGGGTCAGCCCCAGCATTTT. This encodes CATSIEGQPQHF. The chain has TRBV15 and TRBJ1-5; no reliable D call. The CDR3 totals 12 residues. The V and J ends lost 4 bases and 6 bases respectively, with 7 bases between them. Germline V gives CDR1 LNHNV, CDR2 YYDKDF (reference sequence).

CDR3 DNA: TGTGCCAGCAGCTTACTGGCGCCTGGCCATGGGAATTCACCCCTCCACTTT. It translates to CASSLLAPGHGNSPLHF. This chain links TRBV7-8 with TRBJ1-6; no reliable D call. CDR1 and CDR2 (germline): SGHVS, FQNEAQ. V was pared by 2 bases and J by 7 bases, with 18 bases between. There are 17 residues in the CDR3.

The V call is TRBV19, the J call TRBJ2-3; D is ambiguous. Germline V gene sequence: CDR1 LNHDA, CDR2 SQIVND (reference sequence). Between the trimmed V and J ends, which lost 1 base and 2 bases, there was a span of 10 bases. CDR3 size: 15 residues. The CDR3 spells CASSIAVDPTDTQYF. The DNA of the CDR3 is TGTGCCAGTAGTATAGCCGTCGACCCCACAGATACGCAGTATTTT.

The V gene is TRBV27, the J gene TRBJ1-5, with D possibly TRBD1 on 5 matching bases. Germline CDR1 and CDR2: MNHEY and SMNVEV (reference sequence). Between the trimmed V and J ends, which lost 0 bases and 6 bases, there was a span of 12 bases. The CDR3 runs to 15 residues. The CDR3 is CASSLSMQGAQPQHF. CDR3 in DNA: TGTGCCAGCAGTTTATCGATGCAGGGCGCTCAGCCCCAGCATTTT.